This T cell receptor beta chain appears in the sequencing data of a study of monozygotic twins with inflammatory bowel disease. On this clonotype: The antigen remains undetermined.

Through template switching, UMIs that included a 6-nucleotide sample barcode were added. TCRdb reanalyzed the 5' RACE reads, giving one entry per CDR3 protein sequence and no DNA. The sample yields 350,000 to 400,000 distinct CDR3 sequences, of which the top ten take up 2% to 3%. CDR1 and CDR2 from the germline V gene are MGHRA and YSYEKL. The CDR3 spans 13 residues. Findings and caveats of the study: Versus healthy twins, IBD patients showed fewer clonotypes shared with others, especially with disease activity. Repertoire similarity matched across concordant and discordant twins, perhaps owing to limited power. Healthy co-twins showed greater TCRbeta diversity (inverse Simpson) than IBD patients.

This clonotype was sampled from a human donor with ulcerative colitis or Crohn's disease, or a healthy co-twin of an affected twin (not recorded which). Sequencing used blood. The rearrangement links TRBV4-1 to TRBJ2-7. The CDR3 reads CASSDSPSYEQYF.